Sequencing of this T cell receptor beta chain was carried out in a study of T cells after yellow fever vaccination. Study at large: Researchers used SMART-Seq v4 Ultra Low Input to prepare fractions that had low cell numbers. Whole-study results and caveats: CD4 and CD8 compartments shared a small share of clonotypes, likely from convergent recombination. Re-detected after boosting: most primary clones, approximately 97% of CD4 and roughly 90% of CD8.

The study made its TCR cDNA through 5'RACE template switching. That step introduced a universal primer site along with UMIs. One entry per CDR3 protein results from TCRdb running MiXCR on the 5' RACE reads. The data hold under 90,000 distinct CDR3 sequences, with 5% to 8% observed a single time. There are many counts of this clonotype. Its antigen is currently unknown. This TCR derives from a man aged 18 to 30 who received the YFV17D yellow fever vaccine. The sequences come from CD8+ T cells sorted from PBMCs, collected roughly 45 days after the first yellow fever vaccination.

The CDR3 is CASSVGQEHSPLHF. The CDR3 bases are TGTGCCAGCAGCGTAGGGCAGGAGCATTCACCCCTCCACTTT. The chain carries TRBV9 and TRBJ1-6; D gene unclear. The CDR3 consists of 14 residues. Trimming cost V 0 bases and J 8 bases, with 9 bases left between them. Germline CDR1 is SGDLS and CDR2 is YYNGEE.